These 23 T cell receptor beta chains came from one sample sequenced in a study of shared clonotypes between healthy human individuals. Repertoires were generated with immunoSEQ multiplex PCR, while TCRdb's copy carries only in-frame clones and drops some. The data show roughly 1.5 million clones, with around 98% seen just once and 0.4% to 0.45% held by the top ten. The sequenced material came from naive CD4+ T cells sorted from blood. Subset specified: CD45RA+ positively selected. These receptors came from a man aged 25-40 years in good health.

The chain joins TRBV6-6 to TRBJ1-4; D may be TRBD1 (6 bases). Germline-derived CDR1 and CDR2 are MNHNY and SVGAGI (reference sequence). The ends were cut back, 0 bases at V and 15 bases at J, with 11 bases in the middle. This CDR3 has 12 amino acids. CDR3 coding DNA: TGTGCCAGCAGTTACTCGGGGGGGCTAGTGTTTTTT. Translation gives CASSYSGGLVFF.

The chain has TRBV2 and TRBJ1-4, with D maybe TRBD1 (6 bases). The V gene lost 6 bases and the J gene lost 8 bases, with 19 bases spanning the gap. The germline gives CDR1 SNHLY, CDR2 FYNNEI. This CDR3 is 15 amino acids long. The CDR3 region is CASSQDRDTREKLFF. As DNA, the CDR3 is TGTGCCAGCAGCCAAGACCGGGACACAAGAGAAAAACTGTTTTTT.

This clone was seen a single time. The CDR3 DNA reads as TGTGCCAGCAGTTTCTGGCTAGCGGGAGGTTCGTCCTACGAGCAGTACTTC. Its translation is CASSFWLAGGSSYEQYF. This chain links TRBV28 with TRBJ2-7, with 11 bases aligning to TRBD2. Germline trimming cut 3 bases from V and 1 base from J; bases unmatched to any gene: 8. Germline CDR1 and CDR2: MDHEN and SYDVKM. CDR3 length equals 17 residues. Based on the CDR3 plus reference TRBV28 and TRBJ2-7, the full variable domain is DVKVTQSSRYLVKRTGEKVFLECVQDMDHENMFWYRQDPGLGLRLIYFSYDVKMKEKGDIPEGYSVSREKKERFSLILESASTNQTSMYLCASSFWLAGGSSYEQYFGPGTRLTVT.

Written as DNA, the CDR3 is TGTGCCAGCAGCAAAGGCCACAGGCACGCCTACGAGCAGTACTTC. This codes for CASSKGHRHAYEQYF. This sequence joins TRBV21-1 and TRBJ2-7; TRBD1 reflects the table's D call only, with no check against the DNA. TRBV21-1 is a pseudogene. The CDR3 contains 15 residues.

V gene TRBV5-4 combines with J gene TRBJ2-3, with 9 positions matching TRBD2. V gave up 0 bases and J gave up 5 bases; unmatched junction bases: 7. Germline CDR1 SGHNT, CDR2 YYREEE (reference sequence). This CDR3 is 16 amino acids long. The CDR3 DNA follows: TGTGCCAGCAGCTTGGCCGTGGCGGGAGGGGGAGATACGCAGTATTTT. Translating gives CASSLAVAGGGDTQYF. Full variable domain (rest looked up from reference TRBV5-4 and TRBJ2-3): ETGVTQSPTHLIKTRGQQVTLRCSSQSGHNTVSWYQQALGQGPQFIFQYYREEENGRGNFPPRFSGLQFPNYSSELNVNALELDDSALYLCASSLAVAGGGDTQYFGPGTRLTVL.

For the CDR3, the DNA is TGTGCCAGCAGTAGACAGACAGGGGCGATAGAGATCTATGGCTACACCTTC. This translates into CASSRQTGAIEIYGYTF. The J gene is TRBJ1-2, the V gene TRBV27, with 8 nucleotides matching TRBD1. The CDR3 runs to 17 residues. Looked up from germline, CDR1 is MNHEY and CDR2 is SMNVEV (reference sequence). Unmatched junction bases numbered 15, after V lost 5 bases and J lost 4 bases.

This sequence joins TRBV18 and TRBJ2-6; either TRBD1 or TRBD2 may supply D (5 bases each). The V gene lost 3 bases and the J gene lost 0 bases, with 9 bases spanning the gap. Germline-derived CDR1 and CDR2 are KGHSH and LQKENI. This CDR3 comprises 16 residues. CDR3 in DNA: TGTGCCAGCTCACCGGGACCGAACTCTGGGGCCAACGTCCTGACTTTC. It encodes CASSPGPNSGANVLTF.

The genes are TRBV7-6 and TRBJ2-7; D remains ambiguous. There are 12 residues in the CDR3. V lost 5 bases and J 3 bases, leaving 8 bases between the germline ends. The germline gives CDR1 SGHVS, CDR2 FNYEAQ. The CDR3 DNA follows: TGTGCCAGCAGCCGATTCCGCTACGAGCAGTACTTC. It specifies CASSRFRYEQYF.

V and J are TRBV28 and TRBJ2-5; D gene unclear. The CDR3 has 16 amino acids. Trimming shortened V by 9 bases and J by 5 bases, and 25 bases separated the two germline ends. Germline CDR1 MDHEN, CDR2 SYDVKM. The CDR3 protein is CASSLSGAPTSETQYF. CDR3 sequence (DNA): TGTGCCAGTTCTCTTTCAGGAGCCCCGACCTCGGAGACCCAGTACTTC.

As to this clone: The same CDR3 arises from other DNA sequences in this sample as well. The V call is TRBV5-6, the J call TRBJ1-2; weak D call: TRBD1 (5 bases). CDR1 is SGHDT, CDR2 YYEEEE, per germline. Between the trimmed V and J ends, which lost 0 bases and 2 bases, there was a span of 5 bases. CDR3 length equals 13 residues. The DNA for the CDR3 is TGTGCCAGCAGCTTGGGGGGGAACTATGGCTACACCTTC. It is translated as CASSLGGNYGYTF.

The chain recombines TRBV5-4 with TRBJ2-2; the D is unclear. Germline V lookup: CDR1 SGHNT, CDR2 YYREEE (reference sequence). The CDR3 is 14 amino acids. V dropped 5 bases and J dropped 5 bases, with 13 bases sitting between them. CDR3 sequence reads: CASSRQVGTGELFF. The CDR3 bases are TGTGCCAGCAGTCGTCAGGTGGGGACCGGGGAGCTGTTTTTT.

The chain is built from TRBV29-1 and TRBJ2-3; no clear D gene. Trimming removed 2 bases from V and 0 bases from J, with 9 bases in between. The CDR3 extends over 14 amino acids. Germline values: CDR1 SQVTM, CDR2 ANQGSEA. The CDR3 here is CSVESFSSTDTQYF. The CDR3 DNA is TGCAGCGTTGAATCCTTTAGTAGCACAGATACGCAGTATTTT.

V gene TRBV9 combines with J gene TRBJ2-3; D is perhaps TRBD2 (5 bases). The CDR3 totals 16 residues. The germline CDR1 and CDR2 sequences are SGDLS and YYNGEE. The V and J ends lost 4 bases and 2 bases respectively, with 17 bases between them. The CDR3 here is CASSTRRASITDTQYF. The CDR3 nucleotides read TGTGCCAGCAGCACCCGCCGGGCTAGCATCACAGATACGCAGTATTTT.

The chain carries TRBV5-6 and TRBJ2-6, with D perhaps assigned TRBD1 or TRBD2 (6 bases each). Germline values: CDR1 SGHDT, CDR2 YYEEEE. The V end lost 3 bases, the J end lost 2 bases, and 18 bases lay between the germline ends. The CDR3 length is 18 residues. The CDR3 region is CASSWGRGLTPGANVLTF. In DNA, the CDR3 is TGTGCCAGCAGCTGGGGCCGGGGGCTTACCCCTGGGGCCAACGTCCTGACTTTC.

This rearrangement joins TRBV9 to TRBJ2-3; tentatively, D is TRBD2 (5 bases). CDR1 is SGDLS, CDR2 YYNGEE, per germline. V gave up 2 bases and J gave up 0 bases, with 13 bases separating them. The CDR3 has 16 residues. CDR3 sequence reads: CASSVRGDYSTDTQYF. The CDR3 bases are TGTGCCAGCAGCGTCCGAGGTGACTATAGCACAGATACGCAGTATTTT. Using reference TRBV9 and TRBJ2-3 for the parts outside the CDR3, the full variable domain is DSGVTQTPKHLITATGQRVTLRCSPRSGDLSVYWYQQSLDQGLQFLIQYYNGEERAKGNILERFSAQQFPDLHSELNLSSLELGDSALYFCASSVRGDYSTDTQYFGPGTRLTVL.

V is TRBV5-1 and J is TRBJ2-5; tentatively, D is TRBD1 (5 bases). The CDR3 consists of 15 residues. Trimming removed 2 bases at V and 5 bases at J, with 16 bases between. Looked up from germline, CDR1 is SGHRS and CDR2 is YFSETQ. The CDR3 spells CASSFSGAPAETQYF. The CDR3 DNA reads TGCGCCAGCAGCTTTAGTGGGGCTCCCGCGGAGACCCAGTACTTC.

V is TRBV11-3 and J is TRBJ2-1; 11 bases agree with TRBD2. With 2 bases clipped from V and 7 bases from J, the junction kept 1 base outside the gene matches. CDR3 size: 14 residues. Germline V gene data show CDR1 as SGHNT and CDR2 as YENEEA. CDR3 sequence (DNA): TGTGCCAGCAGCTTACTAGCGGGAGGTAATGAGCAGTTCTTC. Amino acid sequence: CASSLLAGGNEQFF.

V gene TRBV28 combines with J gene TRBJ2-1; 9 bases line up with TRBD2. Germline-derived CDR1 and CDR2 are MDHEN and SYDVKM. The CDR3 has 14 residues. J gave up 9 bases and V 5 bases, and 8 bases lay outside the gene matches. DNA of the CDR3: TGTGCCAGCAGTCCGTATAGCGGGGGAAGTGAGCAGTTCTTC. This translates into CASSPYSGGSEQFF. Drawing the rest from reference TRBV28 and TRBJ2-1, the complete variable domain is DVKVTQSSRYLVKRTGEKVFLECVQDMDHENMFWYRQDPGLGLRLIYFSYDVKMKEKGDIPEGYSVSREKKERFSLILESASTNQTSMYLCASSPYSGGSEQFFGPGTRLTVL.

The chain uses TRBV11-2 and TRBJ2-1, with a weak D call TRBD2 (5 bases). Per germline, CDR1 SGHAT and CDR2 FQNNGV. The V gene lost 5 bases and the J gene lost 0 bases, with 11 bases spanning the gap. CDR3 length: 15 amino acids. CDR3 residues: CASSKGLSSYNEQFF. The CDR3 DNA is TGTGCCAGCAGCAAAGGACTCAGCTCCTACAATGAGCAGTTCTTC.

The V gene is TRBV10-3, the J gene TRBJ1-4; D is unresolved. CDR3 length equals 13 residues. The germline V gene has CDR1 ENHRY and CDR2 SYGVKD. The V and J ends lost 3 bases and 0 bases respectively, with 2 bases between them. The CDR3 here is CAISDPTNEKLFF. The CDR3 bases are TGTGCCATCAGTGATCCAACTAATGAAAAACTGTTTTTT.

The chain is built from TRBV6-5 and TRBJ1-1; D uncertain. Between the trimmed V and J ends, which lost 2 bases and 0 bases, there was a span of 10 bases. The CDR3 is 15 amino acids. Germline lookup yields CDR1 MNHEY and CDR2 SVGAGI. The DNA for the CDR3 is TGTGCCAGCAGTTACCGGGTGCCCGTGAACACTGAAGCTTTCTTT. It codes for CASSYRVPVNTEAFF.

On this clone: The identical CDR3 is also encoded by other nucleotide sequences in the sample. The V and J genes are TRBV5-1 and TRBJ2-1; no reliable D call. The germline V gene encodes CDR1 SGHRS and CDR2 YFSETQ. Trimming shortened V by 0 bases and J by 3 bases, and 4 bases separated the two germline ends. The CDR3 runs 13 residues. As DNA, the CDR3 is TGCGCCAGCAGCTTGGAGCTCTACAATGAGCAGTTCTTC. Amino acid sequence: CASSLELYNEQFF.

This chain uses TRBV9 with TRBJ2-7, with D possibly TRBD1 on 6 matching bases. The germline gives CDR1 SGDLS, CDR2 YYNGEE. With 3 bases removed from V and 5 bases from J, the gap between germline ends came to 9 bases. The CDR3 contains 12 residues. This CDR3 reads CASSEGGNEQYF. In DNA, the CDR3 is TGTGCCAGCAGCGAAGGGGGTAACGAGCAGTACTTC.